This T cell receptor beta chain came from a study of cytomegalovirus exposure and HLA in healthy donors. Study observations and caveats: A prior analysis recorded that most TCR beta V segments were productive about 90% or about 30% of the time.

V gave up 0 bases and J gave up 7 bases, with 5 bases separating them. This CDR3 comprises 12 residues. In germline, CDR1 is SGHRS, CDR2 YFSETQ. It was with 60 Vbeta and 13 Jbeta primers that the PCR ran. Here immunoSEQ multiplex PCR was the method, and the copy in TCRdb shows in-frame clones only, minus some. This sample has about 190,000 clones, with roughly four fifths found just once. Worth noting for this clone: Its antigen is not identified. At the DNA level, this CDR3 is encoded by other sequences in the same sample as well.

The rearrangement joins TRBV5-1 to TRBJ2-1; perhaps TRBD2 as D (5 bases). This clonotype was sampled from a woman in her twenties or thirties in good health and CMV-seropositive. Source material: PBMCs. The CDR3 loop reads CASSLAGNEQFF. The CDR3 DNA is TGCGCCAGCAGCTTGGCGGGGAATGAGCAGTTCTTC.